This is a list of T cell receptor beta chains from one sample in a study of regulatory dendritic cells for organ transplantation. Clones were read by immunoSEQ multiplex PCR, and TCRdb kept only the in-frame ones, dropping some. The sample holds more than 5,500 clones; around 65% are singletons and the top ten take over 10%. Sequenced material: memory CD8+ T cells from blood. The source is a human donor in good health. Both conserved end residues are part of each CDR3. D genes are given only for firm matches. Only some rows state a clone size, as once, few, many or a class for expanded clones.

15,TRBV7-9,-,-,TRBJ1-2,CASSFLAGEGDGYTF,TGTGCCAGCAGCTTCTTGGCAGGGGAGGGGGATGGCTACACCTTC
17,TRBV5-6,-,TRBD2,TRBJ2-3,CASSLHVGLAAPDTQYF,TGTGCCAGCAGCCTCCATGTCGGACTAGCGGCCCCGGATACGCAGTATTTT
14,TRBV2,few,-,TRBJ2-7,CASSDSQSRSEQYF,TGTGCCAGCAGCGACAGTCAGAGTCGCAGCGAGCAGTACTTC
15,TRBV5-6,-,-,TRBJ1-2,CATRFFYRANYGYTF,TGTGCCACCCGTTTCTTCTACAGGGCTAACTATGGCTACACCTTC
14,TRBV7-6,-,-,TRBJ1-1,CASSRGGANTEAFF,TGTGCCAGCAGCCGAGGAGGGGCGAACACTGAAGCTTTCTTT
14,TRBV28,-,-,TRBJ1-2,CAGGGSGYNYGYTF,TGTGCCGGCGGCGGATCTGGCTATAACTATGGCTACACCTTC
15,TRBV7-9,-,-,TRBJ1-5,CASSPDTAVFQPQHF,TGTGCCAGCAGCCCGGACACAGCAGTTTTTCAGCCCCAGCATTTT
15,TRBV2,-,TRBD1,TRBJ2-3,CASSWGQGLGDTQYF,TGTGCCAGCAGCTGGGGACAGGGGCTTGGAGATACGCAGTATTTT
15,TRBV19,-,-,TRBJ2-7,CASSIGTGSPYEQYF,TGTGCCAGTAGTATTGGTACAGGGTCACCCTACGAGCAGTACTTC
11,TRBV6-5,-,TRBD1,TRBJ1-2,CASGTGKGYTF,TGTGCCAGCGGGACAGGGAAGGGCTACACCTTC
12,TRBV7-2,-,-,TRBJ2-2,CASSLLPGELFF,TGTGCCAGCAGCTTACTCCCCGGGGAGCTGTTTTTT
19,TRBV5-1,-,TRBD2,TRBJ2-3,CASSSPPGLAGGGADTQYF,TGCGCCAGCAGCTCACCCCCGGGACTAGCGGGGGGGGGTGCAGATACGCAGTATTTT
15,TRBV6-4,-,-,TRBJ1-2,CASSYGTRTGYGYTF,TGTGCCAGCAGTTATGGGACACGGACGGGCTATGGCTACACCTTC
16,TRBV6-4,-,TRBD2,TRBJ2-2,CASSDQAGGNTGELFF,TGTGCCAGCAGTGACCAAGCGGGGGGGAACACCGGGGAGCTGTTTTTT
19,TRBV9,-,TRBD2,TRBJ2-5,CASSVEASGGTPDLETQYF,TGTGCCAGCAGCGTAGAGGCTAGCGGGGGGACCCCGGACCTCGAGACCCAGTACTTC
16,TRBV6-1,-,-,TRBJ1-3,CASSDRTVDSGNTIYF,TGTGCCAGCAGTGACAGGACAGTCGACTCTGGAAACACCATATATTTT
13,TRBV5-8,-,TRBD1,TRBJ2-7,CASSYDRDGEQYF,TGTGCCAGCAGCTATGACAGGGATGGTGAGCAGTACTTC
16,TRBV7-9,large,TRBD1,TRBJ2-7,CASSDPDRLGYYEQYF,TGTGCCAGCAGCGATCCGGACAGGTTGGGCTACTACGAGCAGTACTTC
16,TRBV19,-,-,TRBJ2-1,CASSKKGGGTYNEQFF,TGTGCCAGTAGTAAGAAGGGCGGGGGCACCTACAATGAGCAGTTCTTC
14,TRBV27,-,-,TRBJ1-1,CASSLSDMNTEAFF,TGTGCCAGCAGTTTATCCGACATGAACACTGAAGCTTTCTTT
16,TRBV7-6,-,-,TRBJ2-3,CASSLNRRARTDTQYF,TGTGCCAGCAGCTTAAATCGGCGGGCCCGCACAGATACGCAGTATTTT
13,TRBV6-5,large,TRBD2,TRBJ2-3,CASSSGLLDTQYF,TGTGCCAGCAGTTCGGGACTATTAGATACGCAGTATTTT
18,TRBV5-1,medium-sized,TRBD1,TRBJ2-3,CASSSGPVYRGTTDTQYF,TGCGCCAGCAGCTCGGGTCCCGTCTACAGGGGAACCACAGATACGCAGTATTTT
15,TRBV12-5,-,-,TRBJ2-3,CASGLDTPRLDTQYF,TGTGCTAGTGGTTTGGATACCCCCAGGTTAGATACGCAGTATTTT
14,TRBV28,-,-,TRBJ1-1,CASRVGWGPTEAFF,TGTGCCAGCAGGGTAGGGTGGGGCCCCACTGAAGCTTTCTTT
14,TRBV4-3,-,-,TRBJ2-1,CASSQDRRGAGRFF,TGCGCCAGCAGCCAAGATCGACGGGGGGCGGGTCGGTTCTTC
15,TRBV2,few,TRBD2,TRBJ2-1,CASSTRTSSYNEQFF,TGTGCCAGCAGTACCAGGACTAGTTCCTACAATGAGCAGTTCTTC
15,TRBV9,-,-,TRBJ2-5,CASSVDAGPQETQYF,TGTGCCAGCAGCGTAGATGCGGGGCCCCAAGAGACCCAGTACTTC
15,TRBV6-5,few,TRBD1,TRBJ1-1,CASTPTGGAGTEAFF,TGTGCCAGCACACCCACAGGGGGCGCGGGCACTGAAGCTTTCTTT
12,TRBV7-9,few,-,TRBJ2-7,CASGYSSYEQYF,TGTGCCAGCGGGTACAGCTCCTACGAGCAGTACTTC
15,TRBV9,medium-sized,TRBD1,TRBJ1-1,CASSPPGQGNTEAFF,TGTGCCAGCAGCCCCCCGGGACAGGGAAACACTGAAGCTTTCTTT
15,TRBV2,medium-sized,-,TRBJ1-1,CASEGQPDDYTEAFF,TGTGCCAGCGAAGGACAGCCCGATGACTACACTGAAGCTTTCTTT
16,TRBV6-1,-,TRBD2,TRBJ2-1,CASSGGLAGGRDEQFF,TGTGCCAGCAGTGGGGGCCTAGCGGGGGGGCGTGATGAGCAGTTCTTC
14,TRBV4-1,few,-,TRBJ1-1,CASSLEPTGRDAFF,TGCGCCAGCAGCCTCGAACCCACAGGGAGGGACGCTTTCTTT
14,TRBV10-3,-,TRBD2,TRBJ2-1,CAISYGGAGGEQFF,TGTGCCATCAGTTACGGGGGGGCCGGGGGTGAGCAGTTCTTC
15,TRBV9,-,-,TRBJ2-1,CASSVGGGVGNEQFF,TGTGCCAGCAGCGTAGGAGGGGGGGTGGGAAATGAGCAGTTCTTC
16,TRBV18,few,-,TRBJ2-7,CASSPDRTRSAYEQYF,TGTGCCAGCTCACCAGACAGGACACGGTCCGCCTACGAGCAGTACTTC
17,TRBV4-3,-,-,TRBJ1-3,CASSQGASFTSGNTIYF,TGCGCCAGCAGCCAAGGCGCTAGTTTTACCTCTGGAAACACCATATATTTT
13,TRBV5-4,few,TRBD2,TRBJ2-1,CASRAGGVGEQFF,TGTGCCAGCAGGGCGGGGGGGGTCGGGGAGCAGTTCTTC
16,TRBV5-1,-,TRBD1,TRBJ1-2,CASSPTGLGPHYGYTF,TGCGCCAGCAGCCCGACAGGGTTGGGGCCACACTATGGCTACACCTTC
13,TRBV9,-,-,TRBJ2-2,CASSNRDPGELFF,TGTGCCAGCAGCAACAGGGACCCCGGGGAGCTGTTTTTT
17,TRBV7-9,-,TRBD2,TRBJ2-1,CASSLPASGGFSDEQFF,TGTGCCAGCAGCCTACCGGCTAGCGGGGGCTTCTCGGATGAGCAGTTCTTC
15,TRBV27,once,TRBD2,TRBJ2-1,CASMWRGSLHNEQFF,TGTGCCAGCATGTGGCGGGGGAGCCTCCACAATGAGCAGTTCTTC
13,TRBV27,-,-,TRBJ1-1,CASSSGSSGEAFF,TGTGCCAGCAGTTCCGGTAGCTCGGGTGAAGCTTTCTTT
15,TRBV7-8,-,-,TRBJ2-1,CASSPGFGSDNEQFF,TGTGCCAGCAGCCCAGGGTTTGGGTCGGACAATGAGCAGTTCTTC
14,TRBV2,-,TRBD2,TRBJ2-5,CASSDNGGSETQYF,TGTGCCAGCAGTGATAACGGGGGGTCAGAGACCCAGTACTTC
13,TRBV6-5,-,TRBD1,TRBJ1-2,CASSDRGQGGYTF,TGTGCCAGCAGTGACAGGGGGCAGGGTGGCTACACCTTC
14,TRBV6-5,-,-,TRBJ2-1,CASSRRESYNEQFF,TGTGCCAGCAGCCGCAGGGAATCCTACAATGAGCAGTTCTTC
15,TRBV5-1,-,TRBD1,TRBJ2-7,CASSLIRQGRYEQYF,TGCGCCAGCAGCTTAATACGACAGGGGAGGTACGAGCAGTACTTC